This T cell receptor (beta chain) was found in a study of PD-L1 blockade in urothelial cancer. Libraries were prepared by immunoSEQ multiplex PCR; TCRdb keeps only in-frame clonotypes and omits some of them. This table has some 54,000 clones, approximately 87% appearing once. CDR3 length: 15 residues. Trimming took 4 bases from V and 4 from J, leaving 17 bases between them. Germline V gene sequence: CDR1 SGHRS, CDR2 YFSETQ. The V and J genes are TRBV5-1 and TRBJ1-1, with D possibly TRBD1 on 5 matching bases. The sample was PBMCs, taken around atezolizumab (anti-PD-L1) treatment. This clonotype was sampled from a man aged 40-55 years with urothelial cancer. CDR3 sequence: CASSRQGGSGTEAFF. CDR3 bases: TGCGCCAGCAGCCGGCAGGGTGGGTCCGGCACTGAAGCTTTCTTT.